The 6 T cell receptor beta chains below were found in one sample sequenced in a study of cytomegalovirus exposure and HLA in healthy donors. The PCR used 60 Vbeta and 13 Jbeta primers. TCRdb's table, derived via immunoSEQ multiplex PCR, lists solely in-frame clones and lacks some. This sample has tens of thousands of clones, with approximately 78% found just once. The sequenced sample consisted of PBMCs. The source of these receptors is a man in his late teens or twenties in good health and CMV-seropositive.

This clone showed up just a few times. The chain carries TRBV6-1 and TRBJ1-1; 7 bases align to TRBD1. Germline V gene lookup returns CDR1 MNHNS and CDR2 SASEGT. The length of the CDR3 is 12 residues. V lost 10 bases to trimming and J lost 3 bases; unmatched junction nucleotides: 5. CDR3 bases: TGTGCCACAAACAGGGGTGACACTGAAGCTTTCTTT. Protein sequence: CATNRGDTEAFF.

V gene TRBV7-2 combines with J gene TRBJ2-2, with D hard to call. Germline V gene lookup returns CDR1 SGHTA and CDR2 FQGNSA. V lost 2 bases and J 7 bases, leaving 5 bases between the germline ends. The CDR3 has 12 residues. CDR3 sequence reads: CASSLTDGELFF. CDR3 bases: TGTGCCAGCAGCTTAACAGACGGGGAGCTGTTTTTT.

V usage is TRBV28 and J usage is TRBJ1-6; 7 bases map to TRBD1. The CDR3 totals 14 residues. V lost 6 bases to trimming and J lost 7 bases; unmatched junction nucleotides: 6. Germline CDR1 and CDR2: MDHEN and SYDVKM. In DNA form, the CDR3 reads TGTGCCAGCAGCTCGGGACAGCCAAATTCACCCCTCCACTTT. The encoded protein is CASSSGQPNSPLHF.

The chain links TRBV2 to TRBJ1-4, with D maybe TRBD1 (5 bases). The ends were cut back, 2 bases at V and 5 bases at J, with 9 bases in the middle. From germline, CDR1 is SNHLY and CDR2 FYNNEI. The CDR3 totals 14 residues. In DNA form, the CDR3 reads TGTGCCAGCAGTGAAACAGGCGTCAATGAAAAACTGTTTTTT. It encodes CASSETGVNEKLFF.

The chain joins TRBV30 to TRBJ1-5; a possible D gene is TRBD1 (6 bases). The V end lost 1 base, the J end lost 11 bases, and 12 bases lay between the germline ends. The germline V gene encodes CDR1 GTSNPN and CDR2 SVGIG (reference sequence). The CDR3 length is 12 residues. The CDR3 here is CAWSAQGGAQHF. In DNA form, the CDR3 reads TGTGCCTGGAGTGCACAGGGTGGGGCCCAGCATTTT.

The rearrangement links TRBV7-6 to TRBJ1-5, with 8 bases that match TRBD1. This CDR3 has 13 amino acids. J lost 15 bases, V lost 6 bases, and 13 bases had no gene match. Germline assignment: CDR1 SGHVS and CDR2 FNYEAQ. The CDR3 region is CASSQGPQGVVHF. The CDR3, as DNA: TGTGCCAGCAGTCAAGGCCCACAGGGGGTTGTGCATTTT.